This entry lists 27 T cell receptor beta chains sequenced from one sample in a study of blood T cell repertoires in COVID-19. TCRdb keeps only in-frame clones here, not all; method: immunoSEQ multiplex PCR. The sample carries 100,000 to 120,000 clones, under 75% recorded once. The sample consisted of peripheral blood. The receptors stem from a woman between 55 and 75 years old with acute or convalescent COVID-19.

A note on this clone: This sample also contains other DNA sequences that code for the same CDR3. The rearrangement joins TRBV29-1 to TRBJ2-1; 8 positions agree with TRBD2. Germline V gene data show CDR1 as SQVTM and CDR2 as ANQGSEA. The junction had 3 bases not matched to a gene; V was cut back by 4 bases and J by 4 bases. There are 13 residues in the CDR3. The CDR3 DNA reads TGCAGCGTTGGGCGGGGGGCTTACAATGAGCAGTTCTTC. This translates into CSVGRGAYNEQFF.

On this clone: This specimen includes other DNA sequences encoding the same CDR3. The genes are TRBV28 and TRBJ1-5; 8 nucleotides line up with TRBD1. The CDR3 contains 14 residues. Germline values: CDR1 MDHEN, CDR2 SYDVKM. The ends lost 6 bases at V and 3 bases at J; junction bases unmatched: 4. The CDR3: CASRSGQVNQPQHF. The CDR3 nucleotides read TGTGCCAGCAGGTCGGGACAGGTCAATCAGCCCCAGCATTTT.

This clone appeared a single time. This sequence joins TRBV10-2 and TRBJ1-2; 10 positions match TRBD1. Looked up from germline, CDR1 is WSHSY and CDR2 is SAAADI. With 2 bases clipped from V and 8 bases from J, the junction kept 11 bases outside the gene matches. The CDR3 spans 16 residues. The CDR3 here is CASSEPTGTGVRGYTF. DNA of the CDR3: TGCGCCAGCAGTGAGCCCACCGGGACAGGGGTGAGGGGCTACACCTTC.

The rearrangement links TRBV5-4 to TRBJ2-1; D gene ambiguous. Between the trimmed V and J ends, which lost 2 bases and 7 bases, there was a span of 7 bases. There are 12 residues in the CDR3. Germline assignment: CDR1 SGHNT and CDR2 YYREEE (reference sequence). CDR3 loop: CASSFGENEQFF. In DNA, the CDR3 is TGTGCCAGCAGCTTTGGAGAAAATGAGCAGTTCTTC.

The chain employs TRBV11-1 and TRBJ1-1; 9 bases agree with TRBD1. V lost 2 bases and J lost 6; bases outside the gene matches: 4. Germline lookup yields CDR1 SGHAT and CDR2 FQDESV (reference sequence). The CDR3 is made up of 14 amino acids. CDR3 amino acids: CASSLIQGASEAFF. The CDR3 DNA reads as TGTGCCAGCAGCTTAATACAGGGGGCTTCTGAAGCTTTCTTT.

The chain has TRBV10-3 and TRBJ1-2; 9 bases align to TRBD1. The germline CDR1 and CDR2 sequences are ENHRY and SYGVKD. Trimming cost V 3 bases and J 5 bases; bases outside gene matches: 10. The CDR3 contains 16 residues. This CDR3 is CAISDPGQGSRYGYTF. The DNA of the CDR3 is TGTGCCATCAGTGACCCCGGACAGGGGTCTCGGTATGGCTACACCTTC.

The count of this clone is one. This chain joins TRBV29-1 and TRBJ2-7, with TRBD1 matching 8 bases. CDR1 is SQVTM, CDR2 ANQGSEA, per germline. With V trimmed by 6 bases and J by 5 bases, 9 bases remained unmatched. The CDR3 spans 13 residues. Here the CDR3 reads CSVGTGGSNEQYF. The CDR3 nucleotides are TGCAGCGTGGGAACAGGGGGGTCGAACGAGCAGTACTTC.

V and J are TRBV21-1 and TRBJ2-7; the D call in the table, TRBD2, was not verified against the DNA. TRBV21-1 counts as a pseudogene. The CDR3 has 14 amino acids. The CDR3 spells CASSKGEASYEQYF. The CDR3 nucleotides are TGTGCCAGCAGCAAAGGGGAGGCTTCCTACGAGCAGTACTTC.

The chain uses TRBV9 and TRBJ1-2, with 8 bases lining up with TRBD1. The CDR3 runs 15 residues. Trimming took 0 bases from V and 4 from J; bases not matched to a gene: 5. In germline, CDR1 is SGDLS, CDR2 YYNGEE. CDR3: CASSVASGTGYGYTF. The CDR3 nucleotides are TGTGCCAGCAGCGTAGCCTCTGGGACAGGCTATGGCTACACCTTC.

This clone has a count of ten or more. CDR3: CASSSWDRGGPYEQYF. The CDR3, as DNA: TGTGCCAGCAGCTCATGGGACAGGGGAGGCCCCTACGAGCAGTACTTC. The chain recombines TRBV7-2 with TRBJ2-7; TRBD1 matches 10 bases. The germline gives CDR1 SGHTA, CDR2 FQGNSA. This CDR3 has 16 amino acids. J was trimmed by 2 bases and V by 4 bases; bases with no gene match: 8.

This sequence joins TRBV19 and TRBJ1-2; D may be TRBD1 (6 bases). The CDR3 is 15 amino acids. Looked up from germline, CDR1 is LNHDA and CDR2 is SQIVND (reference sequence). V lost 3 bases and J 5 bases, leaving 16 bases between the germline ends. The CDR3 nucleotides are TGTGCCAGTAGTATTTCTTACAGGGAAGAGTATGGCTACACCTTC. Protein product: CASSISYREEYGYTF.

The table lists this clone with a count of one. This chain uses TRBV7-9 with TRBJ2-7, with D possibly matching TRBD1 (6 bases). Trimming left V 4 bases short and J 9 bases short, with 10 bases between. The CDR3 runs 11 residues. Per the germline V gene, CDR1 is SEHNR and CDR2 is FQNEAQ (reference sequence). The CDR3 DNA reads TGTGCCAGCAGCTCAGGGGACGGGCAGTACTTC. It is translated as CASSSGDGQYF.

In its sample, this clone was seen a few times. The chain employs TRBV18 and TRBJ1-5, with D perhaps matching TRBD1 (6 bases). Looked up from germline, CDR1 is KGHSH and CDR2 is LQKENI. The CDR3 runs 15 residues. Deletions cut 4 bases from V and 0 bases from J, with 10 bases between. CDR3 loop: CASSLGQSSNQPQHF. The CDR3 region has the DNA TGTGCCAGCTCACTCGGACAGAGTAGCAATCAGCCCCAGCATTTT.

The chain recombines TRBV19 with TRBJ1-3; tentatively, D is TRBD1 (5 bases). The CDR3 covers 16 residues. Germline CDR1 and CDR2: LNHDA and SQIVND (reference sequence). The V and J ends lost 3 bases and 0 bases respectively, with 12 bases between them. The DNA of the CDR3 is TGTGCCAGTAGTATCACCTGGCAGGGCTCTGGAAACACCATATATTTT. Protein: CASSITWQGSGNTIYF.

This clone appeared a few times. This chain links TRBV2 with TRBJ1-3; no clear D gene. This CDR3 is built from 13 residues. Per the germline V gene, CDR1 is SNHLY and CDR2 is FYNNEI. Trimming took 7 bases from V and 8 from J, leaving 15 bases between them. In DNA form, the CDR3 reads TGTGCCAGCAATCCGAGAAGAGAGGACACCATATATTTT. Residues: CASNPRREDTIYF. Looking up the rest from reference TRBV2 and TRBJ1-3 gives the full variable domain: EPEVTQTPSHQVTQMGQEVILRCVPISNHLYFYWYRQILGQKVEFLVSFYNNEISEKSEIFDDQFSVERPDGSNFTLKIRSTKLEDSAMYFCASNPRREDTIYFGEGSWLTVV.

V usage is TRBV14 and J usage is TRBJ1-6; tentative D call: TRBD1 (5 bases). The germline CDR1 and CDR2 sequences are SGHDN and FVKESK. V was shortened by 0 bases and J by 7 bases, with 10 bases between the two germline ends. The CDR3 runs to 15 residues. The CDR3 here is CASSQEVGPNSPLHF. In nucleotides, the CDR3 is TGTGCCAGCAGCCAAGAAGTGGGGCCCAATTCACCCCTCCACTTT.

V is TRBV11-2 and J is TRBJ1-3, with D possibly TRBD1 on 6 matching bases. The CDR3 has 14 residues. Between the trimmed V and J ends, which lost 2 bases and 4 bases, there was a span of 9 bases. Looked up from germline, CDR1 is SGHAT and CDR2 is FQNNGV. In nucleotides, the CDR3 is TGTGCCAGCAGCTTAAACAGGGCAGGAAACACCATATATTTT. Protein sequence: CASSLNRAGNTIYF.

The chain uses TRBV19 and TRBJ1-3; weak D call: TRBD1 (6 bases). CDR1 is LNHDA and CDR2 is SQIVND in the germline V gene (reference sequence). The CDR3 loop spans 17 amino acids. V gave up 7 bases and J gave up 0 bases, with 19 bases separating them. Written as DNA, the CDR3 is TGTGCCAGTACCCACCTCAGGGGAGTAGGCTCTGGAAACACCATATATTTT. This sequence encodes CASTHLRGVGSGNTIYF. Supplemented by reference TRBV19 and TRBJ1-3, the full variable domain reads DGGITQSPKYLFRKEGQNVTLSCEQNLNHDAMYWYRQDPGQGLRLIYYSQIVNDFQKGDIAEGYSVSREKKESFPLTVTSAQKNPTAFYLCASTHLRGVGSGNTIYFGEGSWLTVV.

The V gene is TRBV10-3, the J gene TRBJ1-1; the D is unclear. Looked up from germline, CDR1 is ENHRY and CDR2 is SYGVKD. The CDR3 is 15 amino acids. Trimming shortened V by 10 bases and J by 1 base, and 19 bases separated the two germline ends. CDR3 residues: CATSPRAEANTEAFF. In nucleotides, the CDR3 is TGTGCCACGAGCCCCCGAGCTGAGGCGAACACTGAAGCTTTCTTT.

The chain links TRBV18 to TRBJ1-1; no clear D gene. CDR1 and CDR2 (germline): KGHSH, LQKENI. The CDR3 has 13 amino acids. V was cut by 6 bases and J by 1 base, with 9 bases left in between. As DNA, the CDR3 is TGTGCCAGCTCGTCCGGGAGGAACACTGAAGCTTTCTTT. Its translation: CASSSGRNTEAFF.

The V call is TRBV7-2, the J call TRBJ2-2; 8 bases are a match to TRBD1. The CDR3 is 15 amino acids. Trimming at V came to 6 bases and at J to 1 base, leaving 4 bases not matched to a gene. Germline V gene data show CDR1 as SGHTA and CDR2 as FQGNSA. The CDR3 reads CASRVQGGNTGELFF. The CDR3 nucleotides read TGTGCCAGCAGAGTACAGGGGGGGAACACCGGGGAGCTGTTTTTT. Combining the CDR3 with reference TRBV7-2 and TRBJ2-2 gives the whole variable domain GAGVSQSPSNKVTEKGKDVELRCDPISGHTALYWYRQSLGQGLEFLIYFQGNSAPDKSGLPSDRFSAERTGGSVSTLTIQRTQQEDSAVYLCASRVQGGNTGELFFGEGSRLTVL.

This chain connects TRBV2 to TRBJ1-4; 8 nucleotides line up with TRBD1. The germline V gene encodes CDR1 SNHLY and CDR2 FYNNEI. This CDR3 contains 17 residues. V dropped 3 bases and J dropped 0; count of bases not matched to a gene: 6. CDR3 in DNA: TGTGCCAGCAGTGACCAGGGGGCTAGGGCAACTAATGAAAAACTGTTTTTT. This sequence encodes CASSDQGARATNEKLFF.

The chain has TRBV4-3 and TRBJ1-6; D is possibly TRBD1 (6 bases). CDR1 LGHNA and CDR2 YSLEER come from the germline V gene. V shed 0 bases and J shed 8 bases, with 11 bases lying between them. This CDR3 has 15 amino acids. The chain's CDR3 is CASSQDRTAHSPLHF. The DNA of the CDR3 is TGCGCCAGCAGCCAAGATAGGACAGCCCATTCACCCCTCCACTTT.

V is TRBV3-1 (or the pseudogene TRBV3-2) and J is TRBJ1-1; no reliable D call. Germline V gene data show CDR1 as LGHDT and CDR2 as YNNKEL (reference sequence). V lost 1 base and J 3 bases, leaving 9 bases between the germline ends. The CDR3 is 14 residues long. CDR3 region: CASSQVSQDTEAFF. CDR3 nucleotide sequence: TGTGCCAGCAGCCAAGTGTCCCAGGACACTGAAGCTTTCTTT.

The chain links TRBV30 to TRBJ1-3; D call uncertain. The CDR3 has 13 amino acids. Germline V gene sequence: CDR1 GTSNPN, CDR2 SVGIG (reference sequence). Trimming took 4 bases from V and 9 from J, leaving 16 bases between them. CDR3 in amino acids: CAWTEGRAGTIYF. CDR3 in DNA: TGTGCCTGGACGGAGGGCCGCGCCGGCACCATATATTTT. Combining the CDR3 with reference TRBV30 and TRBJ1-3 gives the whole variable domain SQTIHQWPATLVQPVGSPLSLECTVEGTSNPNLYWYRQAAGRGLQLLFYSVGIGQISSEVPQNLSASRPQDRQFILSSKKLLLSDSGFYLCAWTEGRAGTIYFGEGSWLTVV.

CDR3 sequence reads: CASSYSTGTTDTQYF. In DNA, the CDR3 is TGTGCCAGCAGCTACTCGACAGGGACCACAGATACGCAGTATTTT. The V gene is TRBV5-6, the J gene TRBJ2-3; TRBD1 matches 7 bases. V shed 3 bases and J 2 bases; nucleotides not matched to a gene: 6. Germline assignment: CDR1 SGHDT and CDR2 YYEEEE. This CDR3 spans 15 amino acids.

Regarding this clone: The germline gene is not matched at one end of the junction; a read error may be the cause. CDR3 region: CASSTKPTGTQYF. As DNA, the CDR3 is TGCGCCAGCAGCACCAAGCCCACAGGTACGCAGTATTTT. The chain links TRBV5-1 to TRBJ2-3; D perhaps matches TRBD1 (5 bases). Germline assignment: CDR1 SGHRS and CDR2 YFSETQ. This CDR3 has 13 residues.